This T cell receptor beta chain originates from a study of response to subunit inactivated influenza vaccine. Study findings and constraints: Each seasonal flu vaccination may recruit only limited new T cells, authors suggested.

Comment on this clonotype: Its target is unknown.

CDR3 size: 17 residues. Per the germline V gene, CDR1 is MDHEN and CDR2 is SYDVKM. Trimming removed 5 bases at V and 1 base at J, with 21 bases between. One entry per CDR3 protein, called by TCRdb with MiXCR from the RT-PCR reads. In the table there are fewer than 800,000 distinct CDR3 sequences, around 16% of which are singletons. The TCR originated in a man aged 50-59 years who received an inactivated influenza vaccine. Sample: PBMCs from blood, taken about 11 days after vaccination. The rearrangement joins TRBV28 to TRBJ2-7; possibly TRBD2 for D (5 bases). CDR3 DNA sequence: TGTGCCAGCAGTCCTTGGTGGAGCGGCAGCCTTTCCTACGAGCAGTACTTC. Protein: CASSPWWSGSLSYEQYF.